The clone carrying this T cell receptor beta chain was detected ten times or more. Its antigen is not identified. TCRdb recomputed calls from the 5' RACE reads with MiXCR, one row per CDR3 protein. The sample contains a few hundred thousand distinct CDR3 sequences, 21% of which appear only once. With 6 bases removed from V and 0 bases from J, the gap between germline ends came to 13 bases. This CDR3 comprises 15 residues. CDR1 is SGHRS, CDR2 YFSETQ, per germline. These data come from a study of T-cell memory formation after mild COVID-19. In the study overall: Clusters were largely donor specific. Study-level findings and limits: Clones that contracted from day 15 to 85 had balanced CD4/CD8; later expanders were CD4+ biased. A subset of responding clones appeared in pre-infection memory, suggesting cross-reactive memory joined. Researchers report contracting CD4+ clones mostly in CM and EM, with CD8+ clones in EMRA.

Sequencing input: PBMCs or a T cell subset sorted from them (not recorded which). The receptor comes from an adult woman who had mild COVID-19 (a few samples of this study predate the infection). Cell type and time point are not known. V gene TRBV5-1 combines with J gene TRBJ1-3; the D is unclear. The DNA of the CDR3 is TGCGCCAGCACCGTCGACGGAAGCTCTGGAAACACCATATATTTT. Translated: CASTVDGSSGNTIYF.